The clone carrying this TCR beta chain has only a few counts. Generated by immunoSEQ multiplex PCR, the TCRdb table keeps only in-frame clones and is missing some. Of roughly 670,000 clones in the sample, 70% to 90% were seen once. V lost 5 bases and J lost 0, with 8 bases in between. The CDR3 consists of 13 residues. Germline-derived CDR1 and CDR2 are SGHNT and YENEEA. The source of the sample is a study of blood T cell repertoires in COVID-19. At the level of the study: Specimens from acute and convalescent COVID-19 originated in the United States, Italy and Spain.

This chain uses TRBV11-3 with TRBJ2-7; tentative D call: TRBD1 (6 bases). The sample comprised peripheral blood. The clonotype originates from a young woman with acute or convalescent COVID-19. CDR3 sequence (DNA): TGTGCCAGCAGCCCCAGGGGCTCCTACGAGCAGTACTTC. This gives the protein CASSPRGSYEQYF.